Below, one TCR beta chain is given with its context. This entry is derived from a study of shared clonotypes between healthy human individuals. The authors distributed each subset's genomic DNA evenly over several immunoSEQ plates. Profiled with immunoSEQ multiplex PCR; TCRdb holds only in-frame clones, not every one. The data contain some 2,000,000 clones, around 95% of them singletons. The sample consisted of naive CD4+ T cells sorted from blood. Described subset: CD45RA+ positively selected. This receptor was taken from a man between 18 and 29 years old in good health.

The CDR3 DNA is TGTGCCATCAGTGTGGGACAGGCCCCCCAAGAGACCCAGTACTTC. Translated, it gives CAISVGQAPQETQYF. This rearrangement joins TRBV10-3 to TRBJ2-5, with TRBD1 identical over 8 bases. The V segment lost 4 bases and the J segment 1 base; nucleotides outside the gene matches: 5. The CDR3 runs to 15 residues. CDR1 is ENHRY and CDR2 is SYGVKD in the germline V gene.